The 10 T cell receptor beta chains reported below all come from one sample, sequenced in a study of blood T cells in healthy people across ages. Combining a sample-barcoded 5' primer with a J-beta primer mix, a second PCR ran for 7 to 11 cycles. Via MiXCR, TCRdb re-called the 5' RACE reads, giving one row per CDR3 protein. The sample holds 600,000 to 650,000 distinct CDR3 sequences, under 65% seen once. Sequenced input: blood. The receptor set was obtained from a man aged 55-75 years in good health.

Comment on this clonotype: One end of the junction fails to match germline, which may point to a read error. The V and J genes are TRBV7-2 and TRBJ2-1; 10 bases fit TRBD2. The CDR3 has 15 residues. Germline V gene data show CDR1 as SGHTA and CDR2 as FQGNSA. The CDR3 sequence: CANSSLAGPYNEQFF. In DNA form, the CDR3 reads TGTGCCAACAGCTCACTAGCGGGGCCGTACAATGAGCAGTTCTTC.

CDR3 nucleotides: TGTGCCAGCAGTCTCACCGCCCTAGATACGCAGTATTTT. The encoded protein is CASSLTALDTQYF. This chain connects TRBV6-6 to TRBJ2-3; D call uncertain. Trimming stripped 5 bases from V and 5 bases from J, with 11 bases between. This CDR3 comprises 13 residues. The germline CDR1 and CDR2 sequences are MNHNY and SVGAGI (reference sequence).

This clonotype was found a few times. V and J are TRBV12-3 or TRBV12-4 and TRBJ2-7, with TRBD1 matching 7 bases. The CDR3 sequence is 15 residues long. Trimming removed 6 bases from V and 4 bases from J; junction bases left unmatched: 12. The CDR3 sequence: CASSQNTGVGYEQYF. CDR3 nucleotides: TGTGCCAGCAGCCAAAATACAGGGGTAGGGTACGAGCAGTACTTC.

The chain has TRBV16 and TRBJ2-3; D is possibly TRBD1 (5 bases). V dropped 4 bases and J dropped 3 bases, with 14 bases sitting between them. The CDR3 covers 15 residues. Germline V gene sequence: CDR1 KGHSY, CDR2 FQNENV. For the CDR3, the DNA is TGTGCCAGCAGCCGCCAGGGATTAGGGACAGATACGCAGTATTTT. It specifies CASSRQGLGTDTQYF. The complete variable domain, with remaining parts taken from reference TRBV16 and TRBJ2-3, reads GEEVAQTPKHLVRGEGQKAKLYCAPIKGHSYVFWYQQVLKNEFKFLISFQNENVFDETGMPKERFSAKCLPNSPCSLEIQATKLEDSAVYFCASSRQGLGTDTQYFGPGTRLTVL.

This clonotype was found a few times. The chain recombines TRBV9 with TRBJ2-5, with 7 bases lining up with TRBD2. The trim removed 4 bases at V and 2 bases at J, leaving 5 bases unmatched. Germline-derived CDR1 and CDR2 are SGDLS and YYNGEE. This CDR3 comprises 14 residues. The CDR3: CASSPRLAQETQYF. The DNA of the CDR3 is TGTGCCAGCAGCCCCCGACTAGCTCAAGAGACCCAGTACTTC.

This chain connects TRBV6-6 to TRBJ1-5, with 10 bases fitting TRBD1. Looked up from germline, CDR1 is MNHNY and CDR2 is SVGAGI (reference sequence). The CDR3 is made up of 14 amino acids. Trimming took 5 bases from V and 5 from J; bases not matched to a gene: 3. CDR3 region: CASSPTGGDQPQHF. CDR3 DNA sequence: TGTGCCAGCAGTCCGACAGGGGGCGATCAGCCCCAGCATTTT.

This chain connects TRBV15 to TRBJ1-1; TRBD1 might be the D (5 bases). This CDR3 is built from 12 residues. With 5 bases removed from V and 7 bases from J, the gap between germline ends came to 11 bases. Germline CDR1 and CDR2: LNHNV and YYDKDF (reference sequence). CDR3 DNA sequence: TGTGCCACCAGCCGAGCGAGGGGTGAAGCTTTCTTT. It codes for CATSRARGEAFF.

J is TRBJ2-3 and V is TRBV19; the D call may be TRBD1 or TRBD2 (5 bases each). The CDR3 sequence is 17 residues long. V gave up 3 bases and J gave up 0 bases, with 16 bases separating them. CDR1 is LNHDA, CDR2 SQIVND, per germline (reference sequence). The chain's CDR3 is CASSIGRGQGSTDTQYF. For the CDR3, the DNA is TGTGCCAGTAGTATCGGACGGGGCCAAGGGAGCACAGATACGCAGTATTTT.

The V call is TRBV6-5, the J call TRBJ1-2, with TRBD1 matching over 7 bases. The CDR3 is 14 amino acids. Germline CDR1 MNHEY, CDR2 SVGAGI. The V segment lost 2 bases and the J segment 5 bases; nucleotides outside the gene matches: 5. CDR3 amino acids: CASSYLTGKYGYTF. The CDR3 DNA is TGTGCCAGCAGTTACCTGACAGGGAAGTATGGCTACACCTTC.

J is TRBJ2-4 and V is TRBV20-1; D call uncertain. The better agreement between TRBJ2-5 and the DNA end casts doubt on the J call. Germline CDR1 reads DFQATT; CDR2 reads SNEGSKA (reference sequence). This CDR3 has 12 residues. The CDR3 protein is CSARHAMGTQYF. CDR3 DNA: TGCAGTGCTAGGCATGCGATGGGGACCCAGTACTTC.